What follows are 23 T cell receptor beta chains derived from one specimen sequenced in a study of blood T cells in healthy people across ages. The use of a sample-barcoded 5' primer and a J-beta primer mix characterized a second PCR of 7 to 11 cycles. MiXCR, run by TCRdb on the 5' RACE reads, gives a single entry per CDR3 protein. Of about 510,000 distinct CDR3 sequences listed, about 27% are singletons. This same sample was also part of a study on T cells of mothers and their children.

The sequenced sample was blood. The receptors originated from a boy younger than 10 in good health.

The rearrangement joins TRBV6-5 to TRBJ2-5; 12 bases are shared with TRBD2. The assigned J gene may be wrong: the sequence end matches TRBJ2-1 better. The CDR3 covers 14 residues. Per the germline V gene, CDR1 is MNHEY and CDR2 is SVGAGI. The CDR3 spells CASTGTSGSNEQFF. CDR3 sequence (DNA): TGTGCCAGTACCGGGACTAGCGGGTCCAATGAGCAGTTCTTC.

The genes are TRBV6-2 or TRBV6-3 and TRBJ2-2, with D possibly being TRBD2 (6 bases). Trimming stripped 2 bases from V and 4 bases from J, with 11 bases between. Germline V gene sequence: CDR1 MNHEY, CDR2 SVGEGT. The CDR3 length is 15 residues. In DNA form, the CDR3 reads TGTGCCAGCAGTTACGGGGGGAGAGGCACCGGGGAGCTGTTTTTT. This codes for CASSYGGRGTGELFF.

This clonotype was detected many times. The J gene is TRBJ1-1, the V gene TRBV4-3; D is unresolved. CDR3 length equals 11 residues. Germline-derived CDR1 and CDR2 are LGHNA and YSLEER. The V end lost 0 bases, the J end lost 7 bases, and 3 bases lay between the germline ends. The CDR3 sequence: CASSQEGEAFF. The DNA of the CDR3 is TGCGCCAGCAGCCAAGAGGGTGAAGCTTTCTTT.

This rearrangement joins TRBV7-9 to TRBJ2-4; TRBD1 aligns across 9 bases. The CDR3 consists of 16 residues. Germline CDR1 reads SEHNR; CDR2 reads FQNEAQ (reference sequence). V lost 6 bases and J lost 1; bases outside the gene matches: 7. CDR3 sequence: CASRNTGTGAKNIQYF. CDR3 DNA sequence: TGTGCCAGCAGAAATACCGGGACAGGGGCCAAAAACATTCAGTACTTC.

The chain combines TRBV6-1 with TRBJ2-5; 15 nucleotides agree with TRBD2. Trimming removed 6 bases from V and 6 bases from J; junction bases left unmatched: 8. The germline CDR1 and CDR2 sequences are MNHNS and SASEGT. This CDR3 contains 16 residues. The CDR3 bases are TGTGCCAGCAGGGGCGGACTAGCGGGAGGGAGGAAGACCCAGTACTTC. It is translated as CASRGGLAGGRKTQYF.

V usage is TRBV29-1 and J usage is TRBJ2-1; 8 nucleotides agree with TRBD2. Germline V gives CDR1 SQVTM, CDR2 ANQGSEA. V lost 1 base, J lost 6 bases, and 5 bases stayed unmatched. The CDR3 has 14 amino acids. The CDR3 nucleotides are TGCAGCGTTGAAGTCCGGGGGGGAGGCAATGAGCAGTTCTTC. Protein product: CSVEVRGGGNEQFF.

The sample holds a few counts of this clonotype. The chain carries TRBV12-3 or TRBV12-4 and TRBJ2-1, with a tentative D call TRBD2 (5 bases). With the DNA end fitting TRBJ2-5 better, the J assignment may be wrong. This CDR3 is built from 14 residues. In nucleotides, the CDR3 is TGTGCCAGCAGTTTTGATGGGAGATCTGCGACCCAGTACTTC. This translates into CASSFDGRSATQYF.

This clonotype was seen only a few times. The V call is TRBV6-2 or TRBV6-3, the J call TRBJ1-6; 8 nucleotides match TRBD1. In germline, CDR1 is MNHEY, CDR2 SVGEGT. The junction had 5 bases not matched to a gene; V was cut back by 2 bases and J by 11 bases. The CDR3 covers 14 residues. CDR3 sequence reads: CASSYPRGLAPLHF. CDR3 in DNA: TGTGCCAGCAGTTACCCCAGGGGGCTCGCACCCCTCCACTTT.

The chain has TRBV12-3 or TRBV12-4 and TRBJ1-5, with D uncertain. V was trimmed by 3 bases and J by 9 bases, leaving 15 bases between them. This CDR3 spans 14 amino acids. The CDR3 region has the DNA TGTGCCAGCAGTTTGAAGGGCTCGGGGTCGCCCCAGCATTTT. Translation: CASSLKGSGSPQHF.

V and J are TRBV20-1 and TRBJ1-3, with D possibly matching TRBD1 (5 bases). The CDR3 has 12 amino acids. CDR1 DFQATT and CDR2 SNEGSKA come from the germline V gene (reference sequence). V was clipped by 5 bases and J by 5 bases, with 10 bases between them. CDR3 nucleotides: TGCAGTGCTGGGACGGAAAGAAACACCATATATTTT. It specifies CSAGTERNTIYF.

This clonotype occurred a few times. The genes are TRBV4-1 and TRBJ2-5; unclear D gene. CDR3 size: 15 residues. CDR1 is MGHRA and CDR2 is YSYEKL in the germline V gene. Trimming removed 2 bases from V and 6 bases from J, with 16 bases in between. CDR3 sequence reads: CASSQQSNSLKTQYF. The CDR3 DNA follows: TGCGCCAGCAGCCAACAGTCGAATAGCCTCAAGACCCAGTACTTC.

The gene calls are TRBV5-1 and TRBJ1-2; TRBD1 matches 7 bases. Germline-derived CDR1 and CDR2 are SGHRS and YFSETQ. The CDR3 length is 15 residues. Unmatched junction bases numbered 9, after V lost 4 bases and J lost 3 bases. Here the CDR3 reads CASSASGTAYYGYTF. CDR3 DNA: TGCGCCAGCAGCGCAAGCGGGACAGCTTACTATGGCTACACCTTC.

This clonotype was recorded a few times. V and J are TRBV27 and TRBJ2-3; D is unresolved. V shed 2 bases and J shed 4 bases, with 4 bases lying between them. This CDR3 has 12 amino acids. CDR1 and CDR2 from the germline V gene are MNHEY and SMNVEV (reference sequence). Here the CDR3 DNA reads TGTGCCAGCAGTTTACCCTCAGATACGCAGTATTTT. Its translation is CASSLPSDTQYF.

This clonotype was picked up a small number of times. The rearrangement links TRBV12-3 or TRBV12-4 to TRBJ2-2, with TRBD2 matching 7 bases. The trim removed 5 bases at V and 5 bases at J, leaving 8 bases unmatched. This CDR3 has 15 amino acids. The CDR3 loop reads CASSLGGTGTGELFF. For the CDR3, the DNA is TGTGCCAGCAGTCTCGGGGGGACCGGGACCGGGGAGCTGTTTTTT.

The V gene is TRBV6-4, the J gene TRBJ1-4; D ambiguous. V dropped 4 bases and J dropped 3 bases, with 6 bases sitting between them. This CDR3 spans 13 amino acids. CDR1 and CDR2 from the germline V gene are MRHNA and SNTAGT. CDR3 sequence (DNA): TGTGCCAGCAGTGCATCTGCTAATGAAAAACTGTTTTTT. This codes for CASSASANEKLFF.

This clonotype was seen at least ten times. The chain joins TRBV20-1 to TRBJ1-4; 8 bases line up with TRBD1. Trimming took 6 bases from V and 8 from J; bases not matched to a gene: 5. This CDR3 contains 12 residues. The V gene's germline CDR1 is DFQATT and CDR2 SNEGSKA (reference sequence). The CDR3 loop is CSAGRTGEKLFF. In nucleotides, the CDR3 is TGCAGTGCCGGCCGGACAGGGGAAAAACTGTTTTTT.

In this sample, this clonotype turned up once. A much larger clone is a single base away; this may be a read error. CDR3 protein: CASLKKAVLGEQYF. DNA of the CDR3: TGTGCCAGCCTCAAGAAGGCAGTCCTAGGGGAGCAGTACTTC. V is TRBV5-6 and J is TRBJ2-1; D is undetermined. The DNA matches TRBJ2-7 better at its end, which makes the J call doubtful. Looked up from germline, CDR1 is SGHDT and CDR2 is YYEEEE. CDR3 length equals 14 residues.

This clonotype has only a few counts. The V call is TRBV3-1, the J call TRBJ2-5, with a weak D call TRBD2 (6 bases). Trimming left V 2 bases short and J 3 bases short, with 16 bases between. Germline values: CDR1 LGHDT, CDR2 YNNKEL (reference sequence). This CDR3 is 16 amino acids long. CDR3 sequence: CASSQRRGTPEETQYF. Here the CDR3 DNA reads TGTGCCAGCAGCCAACGACGCGGGACCCCCGAAGAGACCCAGTACTTC.

This CDR3 is CATTSGIYNEQFF. CDR3 DNA: TGTGCCACCACTAGCGGGATCTACAATGAGCAGTTCTTC. The rearrangement uses TRBV10-3 and TRBJ2-1, with TRBD2 matching over 10 bases. The CDR3 length is 13 residues. V shed 10 bases, J shed 3 bases, and the junction held 3 bases outside the gene matches. Germline assignment: CDR1 ENHRY and CDR2 SYGVKD.

The chain carries TRBV9 and TRBJ2-3, with D possibly matching TRBD2 (6 bases). Germline V gives CDR1 SGDLS, CDR2 YYNGEE. V lost 0 bases, J lost 6 bases, and 11 bases lay in between. The CDR3 covers 14 residues. In DNA form, the CDR3 reads TGTGCCAGCAGCGTAGGCCCCAGCGGGGATACGCAGTATTTT. It is translated as CASSVGPSGDTQYF.

Here the CDR3 DNA reads TGTGCCAGCAGTTTCTCCCCCGAACAGGGCTACACCTTC. It specifies CASSFSPEQGYTF. The V call is TRBV12-3 or TRBV12-4, the J call TRBJ1-2; D gene ambiguous. The ends were cut back, 3 bases at V and 8 bases at J, with 13 bases in the middle. The CDR3 totals 13 residues.

This clonotype was seen at least ten times. V usage is TRBV20-1 and J usage is TRBJ2-1; TRBD2 matches 15 bases. The V gene end was trimmed by 1 base and the J gene end by 7 bases; junction bases not matched to a gene: 5. Germline V CDR1 and CDR2: DFQATT, SNEGSKA (reference sequence). This CDR3 contains 16 residues. CDR3 loop: CSARGTSGRAGNEQFF. Here the CDR3 DNA reads TGCAGTGCTAGAGGGACTAGCGGGAGGGCCGGGAATGAGCAGTTCTTC.

The genes are TRBV29-1 and TRBJ1-6; weak D call: TRBD1 (6 bases). Germline CDR1 and CDR2: SQVTM and ANQGSEA. This CDR3 region has 13 residues. V was trimmed by 5 bases and J by 12 bases, leaving 17 bases between them. In DNA, the CDR3 is TGCAGCGTTCGGGGGACAAGTAAAAGACCCCTCCACTTT. It codes for CSVRGTSKRPLHF.